The rows below give T cell receptor beta chains drawn from one sample of a study of blood T cell repertoires in COVID-19. Clones were sequenced by immunoSEQ multiplex PCR, and TCRdb holds only the in-frame ones, with some missing. The repertoire holds fewer than 200,000 clones, with 88% as singletons. The specimen was peripheral blood. Receptor source: a man in his forties or fifties who had recovered from COVID-19. Each CDR3 is given with its conserved first and last residue. A D gene is named only where the DNA matches it firmly. Rows give clone size only sometimes, using once, few, many, or a class for an expanded clone.

d_gene	v_gene	abundance	j_gene	CDR3aa	CDR3nt
NA	TRBV28	NA	TRBJ1-4	CASSATGSNEKLFF	TGTGCCAGCAGTGCGACAGGATCTAATGAAAAACTGTTTTTT
TRBD1	TRBV3-1/TRBV3-2	NA	TRBJ1-4	CASSQVRGHRNEKLFF	TGTGCCAGCAGCCAAGTCAGGGGGCACCGGAATGAAAAACTGTTTTTT
TRBD1	TRBV5-4	NA	TRBJ1-4	CASSGGQNEKLFF	TGTGCCAGCAGCGGGGGACAGAATGAAAAACTGTTTTTT
NA	TRBV6-5	once	TRBJ1-5	CASRPSGGSNQPQHF	TGTGCCAGCAGGCCTTCTGGAGGGAGCAATCAGCCCCAGCATTTT
NA	TRBV5-5	NA	TRBJ2-7	CASSLGYRSSYEQYF	TGTGCCAGCAGCTTGGGGTACAGGAGCTCCTACGAGCAGTACTTC
TRBD1	TRBV7-9	NA	TRBJ1-6	CASSSGQANSPLHF	TGTGCCAGCAGCTCCGGACAGGCGAATTCACCCCTCCACTTT
TRBD1	TRBV6-5	once	TRBJ2-7	CASSYGTGVNEQYF	TGTGCCAGCAGTTACGGGACAGGGGTGAACGAGCAGTACTTC
NA	TRBV10-3	NA	TRBJ2-2	CAIRKEIAGELFF	TGTGCCATCAGAAAAGAAATAGCCGGGGAGCTGTTTTTT
NA	TRBV28	NA	TRBJ2-7	CASSPVAVLYEQYF	TGTGCCAGCAGCCCCGTCGCGGTCCTCTACGAGCAGTACTTC
NA	TRBV11-2	NA	TRBJ2-2	CASSLFGLNTGELFF	TGTGCCAGCAGCTTGTTTGGACTTAACACCGGGGAGCTGTTTTTT
TRBD1	TRBV28	NA	TRBJ1-3	CASRVPTGGSGNTIYF	TGTGCCAGCAGGGTCCCTACAGGGGGCTCTGGAAACACCATATATTTT
NA	TRBV2	NA	TRBJ1-6	CASHRDSPLHF	TGTGCCAGCCACAGGGACTCACCCCTCCACTTT
TRBD1	TRBV18	NA	TRBJ1-2	CASSPLGTGVDYGYTF	TGTGCCAGCTCACCACTTGGGACAGGGGTCGACTATGGCTACACCTTC
TRBD1	TRBV28	NA	TRBJ1-5	CASSQDRVDQPQHF	TGTGCCAGCAGTCAAGACAGGGTGGATCAGCCCCAGCATTTT
TRBD1	TRBV2	NA	TRBJ1-2	CASSPQGFSYGYTF	TGTGCCAGCAGTCCACAGGGGTTCAGCTATGGCTACACCTTC
TRBD2	TRBV5-1	NA	TRBJ2-1	CASSPSGGNEQFF	TGCGCCAGCAGCCCTAGCGGGGGGAATGAGCAGTTCTTC
NA	TRBV6-5	NA	TRBJ2-2	CASTMDRRDTGELFF	TGTGCCAGCACCATGGACAGGAGGGACACCGGGGAGCTGTTTTTT
TRBD1	TRBV27	NA	TRBJ2-7	CASSPDRVDYEQYF	TGTGCCAGCAGTCCCGACAGGGTAGACTACGAGCAGTACTTC
NA	TRBV5-1	NA	TRBJ1-1	CASSLFRGNTEAFF	TGCGCCAGCAGCTTGTTTCGGGGGAACACTGAAGCTTTCTTT
NA	TRBV4-1	NA	TRBJ2-3	CASSQEQRITDTQYF	TGCGCCAGCAGCCAAGAGCAGCGAATCACAGATACGCAGTATTTT
NA	TRBV2	NA	TRBJ1-1	CASNFFFTEAFF	TGTGCCAGCAACTTTTTCTTCACTGAAGCTTTCTTT
TRBD2	TRBV9	NA	TRBJ2-1	CASSTRLADYNEQFF	TGTGCCAGCAGCACCCGACTAGCGGACTACAATGAGCAGTTCTTC
TRBD1	TRBV7-9	NA	TRBJ1-5	CASSLGQGVPQPQHF	TGTGCCAGCAGCCTCGGACAGGGTGTCCCTCAGCCCCAGCATTTT
NA	TRBV15	NA	TRBJ1-1	CATSREGGDTEAFF	TGTGCCACCAGCAGAGAGGGGGGGGACACTGAAGCTTTCTTT
NA	TRBV6-5	NA	TRBJ2-3	CASSYSNRADTQYF	TGTGCCAGCAGTTACTCAAATCGAGCAGATACGCAGTATTTT
TRBD2	TRBV11-2	NA	TRBJ2-4	CASSPGLAGGSKNIQYF	TGTGCCAGCAGCCCGGGACTAGCGGGAGGATCCAAAAACATTCAGTACTTC
TRBD2	TRBV9	NA	TRBJ2-6	CASTQGGGNSGANVLTF	TGTGCCAGCACCCAGGGCGGGGGAAATTCTGGGGCCAACGTCCTGACTTTC
TRBD2	TRBV3-1/TRBV3-2	NA	TRBJ2-5	CASELGLAETQYF	TGTGCCAGCGAGCTGGGACTAGCAGAGACCCAGTACTTC
NA	TRBV25-1	NA	TRBJ2-3	CASSPVSDTQYF	TGTGCCAGCAGTCCGGTTTCCGATACGCAGTATTTT
NA	TRBV19	NA	TRBJ1-5	CASSDSFYQPQHF	TGTGCCAGTAGTGACAGTTTCTATCAGCCCCAGCATTTT
NA	TRBV7-8	NA	TRBJ2-1	CASSTLTGTVYNEQFF	TGTGCCAGCAGCACCTTAACCGGGACTGTGTACAATGAGCAGTTCTTC
NA	TRBV6-5	NA	TRBJ2-3	CASRARSGSTDTQYF	TGTGCCAGCCGCGCCCGTAGCGGCTCCACAGATACGCAGTATTTT
NA	TRBV5-6	NA	TRBJ2-7	CASSLRGTTYEQYF	TGTGCCAGCAGCTTGAGGGGGACAACCTACGAGCAGTACTTC
TRBD1	TRBV19	once	TRBJ1-1	CASSLTGETEAFF	TGTGCCAGTAGTCTTACAGGGGAAACTGAAGCTTTCTTT
TRBD1	TRBV30	NA	TRBJ1-1	CAWSDRGCTEAFF	TGTGCCTGGAGCGACAGGGGTTGTACTGAAGCTTTCTTT
NA	TRBV6-6	NA	TRBJ1-4	CASSYGGVFNEKLFF	TGTGCCAGCAGTTACGGAGGGGTCTTTAATGAAAAACTGTTTTTT
NA	TRBV19	NA	TRBJ1-5	CASSRGKGPQGGPQHF	TGTGCCAGTAGTAGGGGTAAGGGGCCCCAGGGTGGGCCCCAGCATTTT
NA	TRBV6-5	NA	TRBJ1-2	CASARGGTNYGYTF	TGTGCCAGCGCTCGCGGGGGAACTAACTATGGCTACACCTTC
TRBD2	TRBV27	once	TRBJ2-3	CASSTLRLAGGPKDTQYF	TGTGCCAGCAGTACCCTCAGACTAGCGGGGGGGCCTAAAGATACGCAGTATTTT